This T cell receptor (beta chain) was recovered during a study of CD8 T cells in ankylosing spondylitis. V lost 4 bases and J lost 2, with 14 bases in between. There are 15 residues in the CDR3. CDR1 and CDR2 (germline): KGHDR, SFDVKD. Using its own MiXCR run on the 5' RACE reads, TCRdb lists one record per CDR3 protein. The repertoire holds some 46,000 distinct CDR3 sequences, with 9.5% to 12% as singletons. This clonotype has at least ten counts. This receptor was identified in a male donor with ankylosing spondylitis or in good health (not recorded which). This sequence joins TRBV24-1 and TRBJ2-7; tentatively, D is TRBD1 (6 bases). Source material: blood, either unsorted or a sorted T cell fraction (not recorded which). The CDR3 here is CATSDPEAGAYEQYF. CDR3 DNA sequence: TGTGCCACCAGTGACCCTGAAGCAGGGGCCTACGAGCAGTACTTC.